The source of this T cell receptor (beta chain) is a study of blood T cell repertoires in COVID-19. Germline CDR1 KGHSH, CDR2 LQKENI. The CDR3 is made up of 17 amino acids. V was pared by 6 bases and J by 3 bases, with 23 bases between. Sequencing was performed with immunoSEQ multiplex PCR; in TCRdb, only in-frame clones are kept and a portion is missing. This sample has about 47,000 clones, with about four fifths found just once. This TCR came from a man in his 70s with active COVID-19. The sequenced sample was peripheral blood. This rearrangement joins TRBV18 to TRBJ1-2; D perhaps matches TRBD1 (5 bases). CDR3 in amino acids: CASSPRNLGAKDYGYTF. The DNA for the CDR3 is TGTGCCAGCTCGCCCCGAAACCTAGGGGCTAAGGACTATGGCTACACCTTC.